The 18 T cell receptor beta chains presented below share a single source sample, sequenced in a study of T cells in Graves' hyperthyroidism and ophthalmopathy. What was amplified from RNA transcripts were TCR beta CDR3 regions. The TCR CDR3 was amplified in a first-round RT-PCR using the HTBI primer set. TCRdb fed the multiplex PCR reads into MiXCR, producing one record per CDR3 protein. The profile covers about 270,000 distinct CDR3 sequences, with approximately 26% appearing a single time and approximately 30% taken by the ten largest. The sample was blood. Source of these receptors: a man aged 40-49 years with Graves' hyperthyroidism that later progressed to Graves' ophthalmopathy.

The table lists this clonotype with many counts. This chain links TRBV5-1 with TRBJ2-7, with D possibly TRBD2 on 6 matching bases. V gave up 10 bases and J gave up 8 bases, with 10 bases separating them. There are 9 residues in the CDR3. Germline V gene lookup returns CDR1 SGHRS and CDR2 YFSETQ. The CDR3: CALGRQQYF. Written as DNA, the CDR3 is TGCGCCCTAGGGAGGCAGCAGTACTTC.

The V and J genes are TRBV29-1 and TRBJ2-2, with 9 bases identical to TRBD2. The CDR3 length is 15 residues. Germline V gene data show CDR1 as SQVTM and CDR2 as ANQGSEA. V dropped 5 bases and J dropped 5; count of bases not matched to a gene: 9. The CDR3 DNA follows: TGCAGCGTTAATAGCGGGAGCCCCGGGACCGGGGAGCTGTTTTTT. It yields the protein CSVNSGSPGTGELFF.

This clonotype was picked up many times. V gene TRBV24-1 combines with J gene TRBJ1-1; no reliable D call. CDR3 length: 13 amino acids. Germline V gives CDR1 KGHDR, CDR2 SFDVKD. Trimming took 7 bases from V and 1 from J, leaving 9 bases between them. CDR3 in amino acids: CATRGTANTEAFF. CDR3 sequence (DNA): TGTGCCACCAGGGGAACAGCGAACACTGAAGCTTTCTTT.

This clonotype was found many times. The chain links TRBV7-3 to TRBJ2-7; D gene unclear. This CDR3 spans 14 amino acids. The V gene lost 6 bases and the J gene lost 1 base, with 13 bases spanning the gap. In germline, CDR1 is SGHTA, CDR2 FQGTGA. The CDR3 sequence is CASRATQASYEQYF. The CDR3 DNA reads as TGTGCCAGCAGAGCGACCCAAGCTTCCTACGAGCAGTACTTC.

Ten or more counts support this clonotype. The chain recombines TRBV6-5 with TRBJ1-1, with D unclear. The CDR3 runs to 13 residues. The germline V gene has CDR1 MNHEY and CDR2 SVGAGI. V lost 6 bases to trimming and J lost 0 bases, with 8 bases between them. The CDR3 DNA reads TGTGCCAGCAGGGGTGGAGTGAACACTGAAGCTTTCTTT. Encoded protein: CASRGGVNTEAFF.

Many counts were recorded for this clonotype. This chain links TRBV29-1 with TRBJ1-1; no reliable D call. The CDR3 consists of 14 residues. Germline V gene lookup returns CDR1 SQVTM and CDR2 ANQGSEA. The germline V and J ends were trimmed by 0 bases and 1 base, with 9 bases remaining between them. CDR3 nucleotide sequence: TGCAGCGTTGAAGACCTTGGCAGGAACACTGAAGCTTTCTTT. Amino acid sequence: CSVEDLGRNTEAFF.

The CDR3 here is CASQEGPNNSPLHF. Here the CDR3 DNA reads TGTGCCAGCCAGGAGGGGCCGAATAATTCACCCCTCCACTTT. The genes are TRBV2 and TRBJ1-6; a possible D gene is TRBD1 (5 bases). This CDR3 region has 14 residues. Trimming shortened V by 8 bases and J by 5 bases, and 13 bases separated the two germline ends. Looked up from germline, CDR1 is SNHLY and CDR2 is FYNNEI.

This clonotype was detected ten times or more. The chain joins TRBV4-2 to TRBJ2-5, with 8 nucleotides matching TRBD1. The CDR3 is made up of 14 amino acids. V lost 3 bases, J lost 5 bases, and 5 bases stayed unmatched. The V gene's germline CDR1 is LGHNA and CDR2 YNFKEQ. As DNA, the CDR3 is TGTGCCAGCAGCCATAGGACAGGGATGGAGACCCAGTACTTC. This sequence encodes CASSHRTGMETQYF.

This clonotype was detected many times. The chain combines TRBV10-3 with TRBJ1-2; D gene ambiguous. Trimming stripped 0 bases from V and 4 bases from J, with 12 bases between. Germline values: CDR1 ENHRY, CDR2 SYGVKD. The CDR3 has 15 residues. This CDR3 is CAISESGGKTYGYTF. CDR3 nucleotides: TGTGCCATCAGTGAGTCGGGAGGAAAAACCTATGGCTACACCTTC.

This clonotype was observed at least ten times. The J gene is TRBJ2-7, the V gene TRBV7-2, with D possibly matching TRBD1 (5 bases). CDR1 and CDR2 from the germline V gene are SGHTA and FQGNSA. Trimming shortened V by 0 bases and J by 4 bases, and 13 bases separated the two germline ends. The CDR3 loop spans 15 amino acids. CDR3 protein: CASSLAAGRQYEQYF. The CDR3 coding sequence is TGTGCCAGCAGCTTAGCGGCAGGGCGTCAGTACGAGCAGTACTTC.

In this sample, this clonotype turned up many times. This rearrangement joins TRBV27 to TRBJ1-3; D not resolved. This CDR3 region has 13 residues. CDR1 MNHEY and CDR2 SMNVEV come from the germline V gene (reference sequence). The V end lost 5 bases, the J end lost 8 bases, and 13 bases lay between the germline ends. CDR3 in DNA: TGTGCCAGCAGTACCTCAACTCGTGACACCATATATTTT. Its protein product is CASSTSTRDTIYF.

This clonotype was seen many times. V and J are TRBV6-5 and TRBJ2-7; D uncertain. V was cut by 4 bases and J by 2 bases, with 6 bases left in between. CDR3 size: 12 residues. The germline V gene has CDR1 MNHEY and CDR2 SVGAGI. The CDR3 here is CASSSLAYEQYF. CDR3 DNA: TGTGCCAGCAGTTCTCTTGCCTACGAGCAGTACTTC.

The rearrangement joins TRBV12-3 or TRBV12-4 to TRBJ2-6; D perhaps matches TRBD1 (6 bases). The V gene lost 6 bases and the J gene lost 0 bases, with 18 bases spanning the gap. This CDR3 is 18 amino acids long. CDR3 in DNA: TGTGCCAGCAGAAGCTGGACAGCTACCAGCTCTGGGGCCAACGTCCTGACTTTC. Its translation: CASRSWTATSSGANVLTF.

At least ten counts were recorded for this clonotype. DNA of the CDR3: TGCAGCGGGGGGACGGTCTATGGCTACACCTTC. As protein: CSGGTVYGYTF. V gene TRBV29-1 combines with J gene TRBJ1-2, with a tentative D call TRBD1 (5 bases). Germline CDR1 SQVTM, CDR2 ANQGSEA. The CDR3 extends over 11 amino acids. V was pared by 7 bases and J by 4 bases, with 10 bases between.

Here the CDR3 DNA reads TGCGCCAGCAGCAGGGGACAGGGTTTCCGAGAGACCCAGTACTTC. Protein product: CASSRGQGFRETQYF. This chain links TRBV4-1 with TRBJ2-5, with 9 bases identical to TRBD1. Unmatched junction bases numbered 8, after V lost 5 bases and J lost 4 bases. Germline V CDR1 and CDR2: MGHRA, YSYEKL. CDR3 length equals 15 residues.

Ten or more counts support this clonotype. V gene TRBV4-1 combines with J gene TRBJ1-2; D not resolved. The ends were cut back, 1 base at V and 4 bases at J, with 16 bases in the middle. The germline CDR1 and CDR2 sequences are MGHRA and YSYEKL. The CDR3 totals 16 residues. The CDR3 reads CASSQVDGLISYGYTF. The CDR3 DNA reads as TGCGCCAGCAGCCAAGTTGACGGCCTCATCAGCTATGGCTACACCTTC.

This clonotype was counted many times. This rearrangement joins TRBV29-1 to TRBJ1-5, with D tentatively TRBD1 (5 bases). Germline V lookup: CDR1 SQVTM, CDR2 ANQGSEA. V lost 5 bases and J lost 11, with 19 bases in between. The CDR3 is made up of 13 amino acids. The DNA for the CDR3 is TGCAGCGTTATTGACACCACAATCAGGGCCCAGCATTTT. Amino acid sequence: CSVIDTTIRAQHF.

This clonotype has at least ten counts. The chain links TRBV20-1 to TRBJ2-7; 9 bases line up with TRBD2. V lost 6 bases, J lost 7 bases, and 13 bases stayed unmatched. Germline CDR1 and CDR2: DFQATT and SNEGSKA (reference sequence). The CDR3 extends over 14 amino acids. Here the CDR3 DNA reads TGCAGTGCGCCGCGGGAGGGCCGGACCGATGAGCAGTACTTC. Translation gives CSAPREGRTDEQYF.